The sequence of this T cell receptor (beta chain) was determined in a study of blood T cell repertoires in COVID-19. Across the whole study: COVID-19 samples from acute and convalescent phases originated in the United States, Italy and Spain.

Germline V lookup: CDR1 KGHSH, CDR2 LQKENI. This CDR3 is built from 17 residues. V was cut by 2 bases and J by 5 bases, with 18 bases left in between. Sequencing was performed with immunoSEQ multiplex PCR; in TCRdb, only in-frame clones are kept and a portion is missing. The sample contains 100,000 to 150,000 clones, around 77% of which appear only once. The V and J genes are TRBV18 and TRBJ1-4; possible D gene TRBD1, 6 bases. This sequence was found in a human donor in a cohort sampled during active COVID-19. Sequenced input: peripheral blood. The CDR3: CASSPNPQGMANEKLFF. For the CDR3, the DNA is TGTGCCAGCTCACCAAACCCTCAGGGGATGGCAAATGAAAAACTGTTTTTT.